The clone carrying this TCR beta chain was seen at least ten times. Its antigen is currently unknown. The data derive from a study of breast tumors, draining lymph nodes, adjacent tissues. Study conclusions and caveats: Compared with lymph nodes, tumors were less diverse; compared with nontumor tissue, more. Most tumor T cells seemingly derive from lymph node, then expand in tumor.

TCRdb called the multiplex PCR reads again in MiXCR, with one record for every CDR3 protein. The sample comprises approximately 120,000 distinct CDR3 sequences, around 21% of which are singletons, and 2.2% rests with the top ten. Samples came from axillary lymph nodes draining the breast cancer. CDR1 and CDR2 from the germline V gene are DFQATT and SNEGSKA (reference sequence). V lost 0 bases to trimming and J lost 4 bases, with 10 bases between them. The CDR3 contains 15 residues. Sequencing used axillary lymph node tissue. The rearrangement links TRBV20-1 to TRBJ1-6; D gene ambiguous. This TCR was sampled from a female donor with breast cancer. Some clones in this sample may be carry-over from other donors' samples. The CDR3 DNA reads TGCAGTGCTAGAGAACATTTGACTTATAATTCACCCCTCCACTTT. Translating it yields CSAREHLTYNSPLHF.